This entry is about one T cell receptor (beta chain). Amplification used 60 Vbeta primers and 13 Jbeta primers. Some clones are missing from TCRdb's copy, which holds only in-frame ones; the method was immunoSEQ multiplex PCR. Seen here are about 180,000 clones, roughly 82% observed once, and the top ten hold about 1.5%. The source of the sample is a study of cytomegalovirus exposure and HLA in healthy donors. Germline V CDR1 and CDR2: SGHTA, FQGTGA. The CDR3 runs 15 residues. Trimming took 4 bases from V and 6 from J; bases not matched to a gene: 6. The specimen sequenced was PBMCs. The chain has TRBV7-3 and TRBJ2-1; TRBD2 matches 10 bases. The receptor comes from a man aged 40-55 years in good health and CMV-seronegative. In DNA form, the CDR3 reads TGTGCCAGCAGCTCAAGCGGGGGGGCCTTCAATGAGCAGTTCTTC. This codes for CASSSSGGAFNEQFF.